The clone carrying this T cell receptor beta chain was recorded only once. Its antigen is still unknown. These data come from a study of T cell responses to AZD1222 COVID-19 vaccine. Study-wide points: Nearly half of spike-specific TCRs reportedly go after variant regions that carry no mutations. Vaccine-associated CD4 TCRs ranged over spike, dominating at 160-218 and 743-854.

From germline, CDR1 is LNHDA and CDR2 SQIVND (reference sequence). The CDR3 extends over 13 amino acids. V lost 5 bases and J lost 1, with 9 bases in between. Libraries were prepared by immunoSEQ multiplex PCR; TCRdb keeps only in-frame clonotypes and omits some of them. The repertoire holds approximately 140,000 clones, with 80% to 90% as singletons. This sequence originates from an adult in good health. The specimen was peripheral blood, collected on day 0 of AZD1222 vaccination. The chain recombines TRBV19 with TRBJ2-7, with D possibly being TRBD1 (6 bases). The CDR3 DNA is TGTGCCAGTAGTCTCGGACAGTCCTACGAGCAGTACTTC. It codes for CASSLGQSYEQYF. Filled out from reference TRBV19 and TRBJ2-7, the complete variable domain reads DGGITQSPKYLFRKEGQNVTLSCEQNLNHDAMYWYRQDPGQGLRLIYYSQIVNDFQKGDIAEGYSVSREKKESFPLTVTSAQKNPTAFYLCASSLGQSYEQYFGPGTRLTVT.